This T cell receptor (beta chain) was sequenced during a study of identical twins (dated by TCRdb to about 2016). About the investigation overall: The study deep-sequenced TCR alpha and beta repertoires from monozygotic twins, unrelated adults of various ages and cord blood to test whether fetal clonotypes persist. To rule out contamination, the twin experiments were replicated at different times with different library preparation protocols.

Every donor was a healthy Caucasian. The twin cohort comprised three pairs of female monozygotic twins, all aged roughly 18 to 29 years. Peripheral blood mononuclear cells were the source from which RNA for the TCR libraries was isolated. This clonotype turned up a few times. The antigen it recognizes is unknown. Per-base qualities were not stored, and no clone one base away is much larger. Library preparation employed 5' RACE. Sequenced using an Illumina HiSeq 2000. Template switching added a universal primer binding site, and the final cDNA carried a unique molecular identifier that allowed TCR cDNA molecules to be counted accurately. Specific primers in the conserved constant-segment region were used to synthesize first-strand cDNA for TCR alpha and beta chains. Each cDNA library was double barcoded, with a SMART-Mk sample barcode plus Illumina barcodes, to control for contamination. TruSeq adapter sequences along with Illumina sample barcodes were introduced in two successive PCR steps. Sequencing of the TCR alpha and beta cDNA libraries was done on the Illumina HiSeq platform using custom primers. From the authors' description of their analysis: MiGEC processed the raw reads to extract unique molecular identifiers, while MiXCR was used to determine the CDR3 positions. Recombination models were inferred per individual with the repgenHMM and IGoR tools using an EM algorithm. Shared clonotypes were analyzed with the tcR package in R, and sharing was normalized by the product of cloneset sizes. To study raw recombination free of thymic and clonal selection effects, out-of-frame nonproductive sequences were analyzed. Using fastp at Q25 and MiXCR, TCRdb reprocessed the public reads and kept productive beta chains. Identical CDR3 protein sequences are pooled into one entry, listed with their most common genes and DNA. The V and J calls reflect TCRdb's pipeline rather than the authors' work. The sample table records some 900,000 distinct CDR3 sequences; 9% to 15% of these occur just once. Roughly 1.6% of the sample is taken by the ten largest.

The full study reports these points: Because the same donors could not be followed over many years, the conclusions depended on cross-sectional statistical analysis. Out-of-frame TCR alpha sequences shared between twins showed an excess of low generation-probability sequences compared with coincidental sharing between unrelated individuals. Out-of-frame TCR alpha sharing in monozygotic twins was systematically underestimated by recombination models, whereas sharing between unrelated individuals was in agreement with the recombination models. Abundant cord blood beta clonotypes carried fewer insertions; young adult naive repertoires showed a weaker similar trend, while memory repertoires showed none. Zero-insertion analyses could be partly confounded by invariant T cells such as MAIT and iNKT, though diverse VJ usage argued against such confounding for most clonotypes. In beta out-of-frame sequences, excess twin sharing was weaker, because having fewer shared sequences lowered the signal-to-noise ratio.

Including the terminal cysteine and phenylalanine, the CDR3 comprises 14 residues. Here the CDR3 DNA is all that survives: 42 bases in frame from base 1. CDR1 SQVTM and CDR2 ANQGSEA were looked up in the germline V gene. V trim: 3 bases; J trim: 1 base; unmatched bases: 4. These data were also filed under a second study, of yellow fever vaccine responses in identical twins. The second paper further reports: The T cell response to vaccination in identical twins was reported by the authors to appear partly convergent and partly personalized. In the study, vaccine-responding T cell clones were precisely tracked in identical twins.

Specimen: PBMCs. This TCR derives from a woman younger than 30 in good health. The chain was built from TRBV29-1 and TRBJ2-7; TRBD2 fits 9 bases in the junction. The CDR3 reads as follows: CSVEELAGSYEQYF. The DNA is as follows: TGCAGCGTTGAGGAGCTAGCGGGATCCTACGAGCAGTACTTC.